The clone carrying this T cell receptor beta chain has ten or more counts. These data originate in a study of human T cells and chemical hapten exposure. Study as a whole: Each week of the roughly 25-week study, patients had diphenylcyclopropenone applied to the scalp. Patch tests applied 0.01% DPC to the upper back and were scored after 6 days.

Indicated time point: patch test 1, 2 weeks after DPC sensitization. Treatment noted: therapeutic diphenylcyclopropenone sensitization with weekly scalp DPC. From germline, CDR1 is LGHNT and CDR2 FRNRAP. The CDR3 length is 19 residues. With 0 bases clipped from V and 6 bases from J, the junction kept 12 bases outside the gene matches. Via MiXCR, TCRdb re-called the RACE reads, giving one row per CDR3 protein. The sample consists of about 360,000 distinct CDR3 sequences, more than 4.5% of them appearing once. The gene calls are TRBV12-5 and TRBJ2-1; 12 nucleotides agree with TRBD2. This specimen was whole blood, taken in connection with sensitization to the hapten diphenylcyclopropenone (DPC). The receptor comes from a woman between 50 and 59 years old with alopecia areata. Some clones in this sample may be carry-over from other donors' samples. The CDR3 protein is CASGLVLAGGPLSGNEQFF. The CDR3 region has the DNA TGTGCTAGTGGTTTGGTACTAGCGGGGGGCCCCTTGAGCGGCAATGAGCAGTTCTTC.